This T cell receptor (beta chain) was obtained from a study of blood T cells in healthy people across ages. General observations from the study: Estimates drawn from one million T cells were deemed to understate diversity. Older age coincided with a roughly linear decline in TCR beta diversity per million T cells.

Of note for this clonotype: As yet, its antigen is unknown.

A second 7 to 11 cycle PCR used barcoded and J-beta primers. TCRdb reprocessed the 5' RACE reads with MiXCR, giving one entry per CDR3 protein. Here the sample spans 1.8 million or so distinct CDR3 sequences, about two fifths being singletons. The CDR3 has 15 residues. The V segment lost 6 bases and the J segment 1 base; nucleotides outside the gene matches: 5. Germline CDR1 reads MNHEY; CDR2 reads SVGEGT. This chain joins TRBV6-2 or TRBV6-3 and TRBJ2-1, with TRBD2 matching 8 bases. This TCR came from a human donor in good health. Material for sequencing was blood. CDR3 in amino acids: CASRRAGDSYNEQFF. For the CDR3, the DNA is TGTGCCAGCAGGAGAGCGGGAGATTCCTACAATGAGCAGTTCTTC.